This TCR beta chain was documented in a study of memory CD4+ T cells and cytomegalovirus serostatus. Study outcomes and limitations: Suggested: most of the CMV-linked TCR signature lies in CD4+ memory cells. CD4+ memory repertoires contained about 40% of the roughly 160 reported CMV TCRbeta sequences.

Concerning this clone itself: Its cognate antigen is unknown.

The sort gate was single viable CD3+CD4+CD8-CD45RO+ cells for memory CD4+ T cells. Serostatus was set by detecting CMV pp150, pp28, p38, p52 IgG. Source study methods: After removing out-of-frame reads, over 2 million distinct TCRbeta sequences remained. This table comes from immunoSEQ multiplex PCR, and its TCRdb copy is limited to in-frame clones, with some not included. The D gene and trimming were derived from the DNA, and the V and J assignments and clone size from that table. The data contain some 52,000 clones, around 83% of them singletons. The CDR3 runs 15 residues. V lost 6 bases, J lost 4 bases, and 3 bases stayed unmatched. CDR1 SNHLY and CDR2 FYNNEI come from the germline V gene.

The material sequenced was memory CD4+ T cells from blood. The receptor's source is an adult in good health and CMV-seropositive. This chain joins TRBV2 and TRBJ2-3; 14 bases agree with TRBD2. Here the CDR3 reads CASRRLAGGPDTQYF. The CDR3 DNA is TGTGCCAGCAGGAGACTAGCGGGAGGGCCAGATACGCAGTATTTT.